A selection of T cell receptor beta chains follows, all from one sample in a study of blood T cells in healthy people across ages. TCRdb used MiXCR to reprocess the 5' RACE reads, holding one entry per CDR3 protein. In the table there are 1.5 million to 2 million distinct CDR3 sequences, about 39% of which are singletons. Sequenced input: blood. The origin of the receptors is a human donor in good health. CDR3s include the opening cysteine and the closing phenylalanine or tryptophan. Each record gives: J gene, V gene, D gene, clone size, CDR3 protein, CDR3 DNA. D genes are given only for firm matches. Rows give clone size only sometimes, using once, few, many, or a class for an expanded clone.

J: TRBJ1-1; V: TRBV20-1; D: NA; size: NA; CDR3: CSASRIRDTEAFF; DNA: TGCAGTGCTAGTAGGATCCGGGACACTGAAGCTTTCTTT
J: TRBJ2-5; V: TRBV5-1; D: TRBD1; size: NA; CDR3: CASSWDRAGETQYF; DNA: TGCGCCAGCAGCTGGGACAGGGCCGGAGAGACCCAGTACTTC
J: TRBJ2-1; V: TRBV4-2; D: TRBD2; size: NA; CDR3: CASSPRQLLAGGLNEQFF; DNA: TGTGCCAGCAGCCCGAGACAACTACTAGCGGGGGGTCTCAATGAGCAGTTCTTC
J: TRBJ2-1; V: TRBV9; D: NA; size: NA; CDR3: CASSADPGGGSYNEQFF; DNA: TGTGCCAGCAGCGCAGACCCCGGGGGTGGATCCTACAATGAGCAGTTCTTC
J: TRBJ2-1; V: TRBV20-1; D: TRBD1; size: once; CDR3: CSARDRVGGNEQFF; DNA: TGCAGTGCTCGAGACAGGGTAGGGGGCAATGAGCAGTTCTTC
J: TRBJ2-5; V: TRBV29-1; D: NA; size: NA; CDR3: CSACGVGETQYF; DNA: TGCAGCGCTTGCGGGGTCGGAGAGACCCAGTACTTC
J: TRBJ2-7; V: TRBV7-2; D: TRBD2; size: few; CDR3: CASSSSLAGSAYEQYF; DNA: TGTGCCAGCAGCTCCTCACTAGCGGGGTCCGCCTACGAGCAGTACTTC
J: TRBJ1-2; V: TRBV19; D: TRBD1; size: few; CDR3: CASSRQGTGYGYTF; DNA: TGTGCCAGTAGTCGGCAGGGGACAGGCTATGGCTACACCTTC
J: TRBJ1-2; V: TRBV14; D: NA; size: many; CDR3: CASSQGRNYGYTF; DNA: TGTGCCAGCAGCCAAGGCCGGAACTATGGCTACACCTTC
J: TRBJ2-1; V: TRBV4-2; D: NA; size: few; CDR3: CASSQSDSSSYNEQFF; DNA: TGTGCCAGCAGCCAGTCGGACTCGAGCTCCTACAATGAGCAGTTCTTC
J: TRBJ2-3; V: TRBV15; D: TRBD2; size: NA; CDR3: CATSTFLLAGGLSRDTQYF; DNA: TGTGCCACCAGCACGTTTTTACTAGCGGGGGGGTTGAGTAGAGATACGCAGTATTTT
J: TRBJ1-2; V: TRBV10-3; D: NA; size: NA; CDR3: CAIKVAEGYTF; DNA: TGTGCCATCAAGGTGGCCGAGGGCTACACCTTC
J: TRBJ1-2; V: TRBV4-3; D: TRBD1; size: once; CDR3: CASSQLQGAHGYTF; DNA: TGCGCCAGCAGCCAACTACAGGGGGCGCATGGCTACACCTTC
J: TRBJ2-7; V: TRBV2; D: NA; size: few; CDR3: CASSENQLVGWSYEQYF; DNA: TGTGCCAGCAGTGAGAACCAGCTAGTAGGGTGGTCCTACGAGCAGTACTTC
J: TRBJ2-7; V: TRBV29-1; D: TRBD1; size: few; CDR3: CSVDAGTGVFEQYF; DNA: TGCAGCGTTGATGCCGGGACAGGGGTTTTCGAGCAGTACTTC
J: TRBJ2-1; V: TRBV7-3; D: NA; size: NA; CDR3: CASTISGGAGNEQFF; DNA: TGTGCCAGCACCATAAGTGGAGGGGCAGGTAATGAGCAGTTCTTC
J: TRBJ1-2; V: TRBV10-2; D: TRBD1; size: few; CDR3: CASKVWTGGVLGYTF; DNA: TGCGCCAGCAAGGTCTGGACAGGGGGTGTGTTGGGCTACACCTTC
J: TRBJ2-5; V: TRBV2; D: NA; size: NA; CDR3: CASSVRSVSPETQYF; DNA: TGTGCCAGCAGTGTTCGGTCGGTGTCTCCGGAGACCCAGTACTTC
J: TRBJ1-1; V: TRBV29-1; D: NA; size: NA; CDR3: CSVERKLLNTEAFF; DNA: TGCAGCGTTGAGAGGAAGCTCCTTAACACTGAAGCTTTCTTT
J: TRBJ2-7; V: TRBV3-1; D: NA; size: NA; CDR3: CASSQEVGQNYEQYF; DNA: TGTGCCAGCAGCCAAGAGGTAGGACAGAATTACGAGCAGTACTTC
J: TRBJ2-5; V: TRBV29-1; D: NA; size: NA; CDR3: CSVEDSQGLPATQYF; DNA: TGCAGCGTTGAAGATTCCCAGGGCCTTCCGGCGACCCAGTACTTC
J: TRBJ2-7; V: TRBV28; D: NA; size: few; CDR3: CASRTGLRVFEQYF; DNA: TGTGCCAGCAGGACGGGACTCCGGGTATTCGAGCAGTACTTC
J: TRBJ2-1; V: TRBV29-1; D: TRBD2; size: NA; CDR3: CSVDGLAGKQFF; DNA: TGCAGCGTTGATGGGCTAGCGGGGAAGCAGTTCTTC
J: TRBJ2-1; V: TRBV7-2; D: TRBD2; size: NA; CDR3: CASSLAGLAGLALDEQFF; DNA: TGTGCCAGCAGCTTAGCCGGACTAGCGGGGTTGGCTCTTGATGAGCAGTTCTTC
J: TRBJ1-5; V: TRBV7-8; D: NA; size: NA; CDR3: CASSKLRAGRQPQHF; DNA: TGTGCCAGCAGCAAGCTTAGGGCGGGGAGGCAGCCCCAGCATTTT